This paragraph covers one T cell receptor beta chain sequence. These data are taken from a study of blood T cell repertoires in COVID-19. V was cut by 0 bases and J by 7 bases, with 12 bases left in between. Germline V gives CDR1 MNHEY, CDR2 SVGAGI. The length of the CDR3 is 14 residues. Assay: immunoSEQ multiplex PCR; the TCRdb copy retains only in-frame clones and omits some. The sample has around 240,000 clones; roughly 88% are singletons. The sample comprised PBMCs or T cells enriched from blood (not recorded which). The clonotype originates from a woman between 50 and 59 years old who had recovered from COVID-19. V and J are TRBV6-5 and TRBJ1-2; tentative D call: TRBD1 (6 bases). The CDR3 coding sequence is TGTGCCAGCAGTTACTCGGGCAGGGGTGGTGGCTACACCTTC. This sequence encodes CASSYSGRGGGYTF.